This T cell receptor (beta chain) was recovered during a study of post-analysis software for immune sequencing data. Study in general: Multiple sclerosis in the patients followed relapsing-remitting, secondary progressive and progressive-relapsing courses.

Carried by the TCR beta cDNA libraries were unique molecular identifiers. MiXCR was run by TCRdb on the PCR reads, yielding one entry per CDR3 protein. The data hold about 260,000 distinct CDR3 sequences, with around 34% observed a single time. With 3 bases removed from V and 1 base from J, the gap between germline ends came to 10 bases. CDR1 is SGHKS, CDR2 YYEKEE, per germline (reference sequence). This CDR3 spans 15 amino acids. The study, taken as a whole, reports: There were five or six TRBV segments more frequent in patients than controls, and TRBV5-6, TRBV5-1 and TRBV20-1 were among them. Normalized Chao1 diversity in multiple sclerosis patients fell significantly below that of controls.

This clonotype occurred many times. The antigen remains undetermined. The sequenced material came from blood. The V gene is TRBV5-5, the J gene TRBJ1-4; TRBD1 is a possible D gene (5 bases). The origin of this receptor is a girl under 18 with multiple sclerosis. The CDR3 coding sequence is TGTGCCAGCAGCTACGAGGGGCGAACTAATGAAAAACTGTTTTTT. Amino acid sequence: CASSYEGRTNEKLFF. Supplemented by reference TRBV5-5 and TRBJ1-4, the full variable domain reads DAGVTQSPTHLIKTRGQQVTLRCSPISGHKSVSWYQQVLGQGPQFIFQYYEKEERGRGNFPDRFSARQFPNYSSELNVNALLLGDSALYLCASSYEGRTNEKLFFGSGTQLSVL.